Sequencing of this T cell receptor beta chain was carried out in a study of blood T cell repertoires in COVID-19. On the study more broadly: COVID-19 samples, acute and convalescent, were from the United States, Italy and Spain. PBMCs, B-cell-depleted T cells, or T cells provided the cDNA or gDNA that made up the material.

Per the original data handling: Amplification of reference gene primers provided the estimated nucleated cell counts. Here immunoSEQ multiplex PCR was the method, and the copy in TCRdb shows in-frame clones only, minus some. The V and J calls and clone size were taken over from that table, and D and trimming were inferred from the DNA. The table includes over 150,000 clones, 76% detected once. The V gene lost 2 bases and the J gene lost 2 bases, with 7 bases spanning the gap. CDR3 length: 13 residues. The germline V gene has CDR1 MNHNY and CDR2 SVGAGI (reference sequence). Sequencing was done on a sample of peripheral blood. The chain has TRBV6-6 and TRBJ2-7; tentative D call: TRBD1 (5 bases). This receptor was taken from a woman aged 80 or over with acute or convalescent COVID-19. The CDR3 spells CASSYDSAYEQYF. The DNA for the CDR3 is TGTGCCAGCAGTTACGACAGCGCCTACGAGCAGTACTTC.